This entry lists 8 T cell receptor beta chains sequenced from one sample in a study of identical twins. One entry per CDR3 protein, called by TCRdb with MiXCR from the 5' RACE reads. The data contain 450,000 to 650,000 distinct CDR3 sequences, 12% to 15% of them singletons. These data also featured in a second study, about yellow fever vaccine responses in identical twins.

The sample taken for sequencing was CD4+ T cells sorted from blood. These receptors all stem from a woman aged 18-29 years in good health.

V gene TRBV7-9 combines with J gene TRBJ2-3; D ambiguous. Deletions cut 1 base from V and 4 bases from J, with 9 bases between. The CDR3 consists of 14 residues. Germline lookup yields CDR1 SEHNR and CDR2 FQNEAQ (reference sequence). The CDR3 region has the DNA TGTGCCAGCAGCTTAGGGGTAGCTCCAGATACGCAGTATTTT. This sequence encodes CASSLGVAPDTQYF.

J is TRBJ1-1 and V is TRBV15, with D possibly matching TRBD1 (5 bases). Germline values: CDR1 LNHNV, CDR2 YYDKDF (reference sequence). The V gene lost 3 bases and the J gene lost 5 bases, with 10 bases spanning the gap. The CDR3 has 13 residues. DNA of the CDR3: TGTGCCACCAGCAGGAAAGGGGTTACTGAAGCTTTCTTT. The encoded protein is CATSRKGVTEAFF.

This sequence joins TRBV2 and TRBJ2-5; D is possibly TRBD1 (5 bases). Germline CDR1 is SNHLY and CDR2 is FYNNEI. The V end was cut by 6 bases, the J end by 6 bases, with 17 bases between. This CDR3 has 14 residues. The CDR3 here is CASRDTIFWQTQYF. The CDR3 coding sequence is TGTGCCAGCAGGGACACCATTTTTTGGCAGACCCAGTACTTC.

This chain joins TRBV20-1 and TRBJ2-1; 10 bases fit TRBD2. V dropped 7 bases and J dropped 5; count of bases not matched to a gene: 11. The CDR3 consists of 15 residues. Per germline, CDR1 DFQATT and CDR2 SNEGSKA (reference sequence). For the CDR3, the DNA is TGCAGTGGTAGGAAAGCGGGAGGGAATAACAATGAGCAGTTCTTC. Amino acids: CSGRKAGGNNNEQFF.

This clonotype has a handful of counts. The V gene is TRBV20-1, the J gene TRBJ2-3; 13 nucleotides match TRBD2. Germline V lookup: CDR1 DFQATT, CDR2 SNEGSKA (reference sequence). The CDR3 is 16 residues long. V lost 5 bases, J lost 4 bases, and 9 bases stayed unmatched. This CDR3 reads CSAPPLAGGRADTQYF. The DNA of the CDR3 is TGCAGTGCTCCCCCACTAGCGGGGGGGAGGGCAGATACGCAGTATTTT.

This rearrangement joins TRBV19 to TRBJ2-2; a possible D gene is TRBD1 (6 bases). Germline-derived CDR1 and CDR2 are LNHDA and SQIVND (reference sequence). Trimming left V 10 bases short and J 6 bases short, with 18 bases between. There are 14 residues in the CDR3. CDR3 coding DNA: TGTGCCATTGCTGAGACAGGTTCTTCCGGGGAGCTGTTTTTT. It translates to CAIAETGSSGELFF.

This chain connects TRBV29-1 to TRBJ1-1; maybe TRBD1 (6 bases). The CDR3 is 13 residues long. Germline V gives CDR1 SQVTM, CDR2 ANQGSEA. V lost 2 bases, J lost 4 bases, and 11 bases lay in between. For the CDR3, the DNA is TGCAGCGTTGAAAGGGGGATTGTCACTGAAGCTTTCTTT. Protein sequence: CSVERGIVTEAFF.

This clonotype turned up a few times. CDR3 bases: TGTGCCAGCAGCGTATGGGATGAAAAACTGTTTTTT. Translated, it gives CASSVWDEKLFF. The genes are TRBV7-9 and TRBJ1-4; unclear D gene. This CDR3 is built from 12 residues. Germline CDR1 is SEHNR and CDR2 is FQNEAQ (reference sequence). V was clipped by 5 bases and J by 6 bases, with 7 bases between them.